The 9 T cell receptor beta chains below were found in one sample sequenced in a study of T cell responses to AZD1222 COVID-19 vaccine. Produced via immunoSEQ multiplex PCR; TCRdb's table is partial and in-frame only. The table records some 170,000 clones, around 90% of them present only once. This sample comprised peripheral blood, obtained on day 0 of AZD1222 vaccination. The receptors shown here come from an adult in good health.

The CDR3: CASSLYANEQYF. CDR3 DNA: TGTGCCAGCAGCTTATACGCGAACGAGCAGTACTTC. The chain recombines TRBV11-2 with TRBJ2-7; no clear D. There are 12 residues in the CDR3. Trimming took off 2 bases at V and 5 bases at J, with 7 bases between the two ends. Germline CDR1 and CDR2: SGHAT and FQNNGV.

This chain uses TRBV6-7 with TRBJ2-7, with a possible D match to TRBD1 (5 bases). TRBV6-7 is annotated as an ORF whose role is uncertain. V lost 4 bases and J lost 1, with 20 bases in between. CDR3 length equals 17 residues. As DNA, the CDR3 is TGTGCCAGCAGTTCCCCCCGGCAGGGAAGTGCGTCCTACGAGCAGTACTTC. Protein sequence: CASSSPRQGSASYEQYF.

The chain uses TRBV6-1 and TRBJ1-1; no definite D call. Germline V CDR1 and CDR2: MNHNS, SASEGT. CDR3 length equals 13 residues. The ends were cut back, 3 bases at V and 8 bases at J, with 13 bases in the middle. The CDR3 DNA reads TGTGCCAGCAGTGAGGAGAGTTGGGCCGAAGCTTTCTTT. It yields the protein CASSEESWAEAFF.

The genes are TRBV9 and TRBJ1-3, with D possibly TRBD1 on 6 matching bases. Trimming removed 4 bases from V and 3 bases from J, with 17 bases in between. This CDR3 region has 16 residues. Germline V CDR1 and CDR2: SGDLS, YYNGEE. DNA of the CDR3: TGTGCCAGCAGCCCAGAGGGGGTCGGGTATGGAAACACCATATATTTT. Translating it yields CASSPEGVGYGNTIYF.

This chain links TRBV3-1 (or the pseudogene TRBV3-2) with TRBJ2-3, with D possibly being TRBD2 (6 bases). The germline V gene encodes CDR1 LGHDT and CDR2 YNNKEL (reference sequence). This CDR3 is 15 amino acids long. V was clipped by 0 bases and J by 4 bases, with 11 bases between them. The CDR3 DNA reads as TGTGCCAGCAGCCAAGATTTTACTAGCCCAGATACGCAGTATTTT. Translating it yields CASSQDFTSPDTQYF.

The J gene is TRBJ1-4, the V gene TRBV6-5, with D unresolved. CDR1 and CDR2 from the germline V gene are MNHEY and SVGAGI. The CDR3 contains 12 residues. V was pared by 7 bases and J by 8 bases, with 11 bases between. In DNA, the CDR3 is TGTGCCAGCAAACGGGAGACAGAAAAACTGTTTTTT. Its protein product is CASKRETEKLFF.

V and J are TRBV5-1 and TRBJ2-3; the match to TRBD2 covers 8 bases. The V and J ends lost 4 bases and 5 bases, in that order; junction bases with no gene match: 12. This CDR3 comprises 16 residues. Germline CDR1 reads SGHRS; CDR2 reads YFSETQ. In DNA, the CDR3 is TGCGCCAGCAGCGTCGGACTAGCTTTGGGGGAAGATACGCAGTATTTT. Protein product: CASSVGLALGEDTQYF.

The genes are TRBV5-4 and TRBJ2-1; either TRBD1 or TRBD2 may fit D (6 bases each). V gave up 4 bases and J gave up 7 bases, with 18 bases separating them. The length of the CDR3 is 15 residues. The germline V gene encodes CDR1 SGHNT and CDR2 YYREEE (reference sequence). CDR3 residues: CASSLRLGAGNEQFF. For the CDR3, the DNA is TGTGCCAGCAGCCTGAGGCTGGGGGCGGGGAATGAGCAGTTCTTC.

The chain is built from TRBV11-2 and TRBJ2-1, with D maybe TRBD2 (5 bases). The CDR3 spans 16 residues. The germline V and J ends were trimmed by 1 base and 5 bases, with 15 bases remaining between them. Germline-derived CDR1 and CDR2 are SGHAT and FQNNGV. Here the CDR3 reads CASSLVGLTGNNEQFF. As DNA, the CDR3 is TGTGCCAGCAGCTTAGTTGGGCTAACCGGGAACAATGAGCAGTTCTTC.